Presented here are 20 T cell receptor beta chains from one specimen sequenced in a study of cytomegalovirus exposure and HLA in healthy donors. A multiplex PCR was run with 60 Vbeta primers and 13 Jbeta primers. Sequencing was performed with immunoSEQ multiplex PCR; in TCRdb, only in-frame clones are kept and a portion is missing. The repertoire holds fewer than 200,000 clones, with 75% to 85% as singletons. The specimen sequenced was PBMCs. The receptors were gathered from a female donor in good health and CMV-seronegative.

The rearrangement uses TRBV19 and TRBJ2-7; tentative D call: TRBD1 (6 bases). The length of the CDR3 is 13 residues. Between the trimmed V and J ends, which lost 6 bases and 7 bases, there was a span of 16 bases. The germline CDR1 and CDR2 sequences are LNHDA and SQIVND (reference sequence). CDR3 nucleotides: TGTGCCAGTAGCAACAGGGCTCGTAGGGAGCAGTACTTC. Protein: CASSNRARREQYF.

V and J are TRBV11-1 and TRBJ1-4; the D gene is possibly TRBD1 (5 bases). The CDR3 totals 14 residues. V gave up 4 bases and J gave up 8 bases, with 14 bases separating them. Germline V gives CDR1 SGHAT, CDR2 FQDESV (reference sequence). The chain's CDR3 is CASSSGRGYEKLFF. CDR3 bases: TGTGCCAGCAGCTCCGGACGGGGGTACGAAAAACTGTTTTTT.

This chain connects TRBV27 to TRBJ2-7; TRBD1 agrees at 10 bases. Germline V CDR1 and CDR2: MNHEY, SMNVEV (reference sequence). The CDR3 runs 16 residues. V lost 5 bases to trimming and J lost 5 bases; unmatched junction nucleotides: 12. Here the CDR3 reads CASSPTSGTGAHEQYF. The CDR3 bases are TGTGCCAGCAGTCCCACCTCCGGGACAGGGGCCCACGAGCAGTACTTC.

V is TRBV4-2 and J is TRBJ1-1; 10 bases line up with TRBD1. This CDR3 region has 16 residues. From germline, CDR1 is LGHNA and CDR2 YNFKEQ. V lost 4 bases and J lost 0; bases outside the gene matches: 5. The CDR3 sequence: CASSLGQGVMNTEAFF. The CDR3 nucleotides read TGTGCCAGCAGCCTCGGACAGGGGGTAATGAACACTGAAGCTTTCTTT.

The rearrangement links TRBV2 to TRBJ2-3; TRBD2 matches 11 bases. CDR1 and CDR2 (germline): SNHLY, FYNNEI. CDR3 length equals 15 residues. V lost 6 bases to trimming and J lost 2 bases; unmatched junction nucleotides: 4. The CDR3 is CASSETSGVTDTQYF. The CDR3, as DNA: TGTGCCAGCAGCGAGACTAGCGGGGTCACAGATACGCAGTATTTT.

The gene calls are TRBV5-4 and TRBJ2-5, with D possibly TRBD2 on 5 matching bases. V shed 4 bases and J shed 9 bases, with 13 bases lying between them. The CDR3 totals 12 residues. In germline, CDR1 is SGHNT, CDR2 YYREEE (reference sequence). DNA of the CDR3: TGTGCCAGCAGCCGGGATTCCGGCGCCCAGTACTTC. Encoded protein: CASSRDSGAQYF.

This chain links TRBV4-3 with TRBJ1-1; possible D gene TRBD1, 6 bases. V lost 0 bases and J 3 bases, leaving 8 bases between the germline ends. Per the germline V gene, CDR1 is LGHNA and CDR2 is YSLEER. The CDR3 is made up of 14 amino acids. The CDR3 bases are TGCGCCAGCAGCCAAGAGGCAGGGGACACTGAAGCTTTCTTT. It is translated as CASSQEAGDTEAFF.

As for this clone: At one boundary the junction diverges from the germline segment, which might be a read error. This chain uses TRBV7-2 with TRBJ1-3; tentative D call: TRBD1 (6 bases). CDR3 length equals 11 residues. Per the germline V gene, CDR1 is SGHTA and CDR2 is FQGNSA. The CDR3 protein is CASSNPGTPCF. The CDR3, as DNA: TGTGCCAGCAGTAATCCCGGGACACCGTGTTTT.

This chain connects TRBV5-1 to TRBJ2-2; weak D call: TRBD2 (5 bases). The CDR3 loop spans 14 amino acids. Trimming stripped 5 bases from V and 0 bases from J, with 8 bases between. Per germline, CDR1 SGHRS and CDR2 YFSETQ. CDR3 coding DNA: TGCGCCAGCAGGGAGGAAGCGAACACCGGGGAGCTGTTTTTT. It codes for CASREEANTGELFF.

The chain is built from TRBV19 and TRBJ2-2; 9 bases align to TRBD1. The CDR3 is made up of 17 amino acids. Germline V gene data show CDR1 as LNHDA and CDR2 as SQIVND (reference sequence). After removal of 4 bases from V and 4 bases from J, the junction contained 10 bases not matched to a gene. The CDR3 DNA follows: TGTGCCAGTAGTAACACAGGGGGCCGGGGGATCACCGGGGAGCTGTTTTTT. The encoded protein is CASSNTGGRGITGELFF.

V gene TRBV9 combines with J gene TRBJ1-4; D ambiguous. Looked up from germline, CDR1 is SGDLS and CDR2 is YYNGEE. The CDR3 consists of 11 residues. CDR3 amino acids: CVGIKSEKLFF. The CDR3 nucleotides read TGTGTCGGGATTAAAAGTGAAAAACTGTTTTTT.

The genes are TRBV19 and TRBJ1-2, with 9 bases that match TRBD1. This CDR3 region has 15 residues. With V trimmed by 5 bases and J by 2 bases, 6 bases remained unmatched. The germline V gene has CDR1 LNHDA and CDR2 SQIVND (reference sequence). Here the CDR3 DNA reads TGTGCCAGTAGTGAGAGGGACAGGGAGAACTATGGCTACACCTTC. Translated, it gives CASSERDRENYGYTF.

The rearrangement uses TRBV4-1 and TRBJ2-5; D unclear. CDR1 and CDR2 (germline): MGHRA, YSYEKL. Between the trimmed V and J ends, which lost 0 bases and 4 bases, there was a span of 18 bases. The CDR3 consists of 17 residues. The CDR3: CASSQDGNWAIGETQYF. CDR3 sequence (DNA): TGCGCCAGCAGCCAAGATGGAAATTGGGCGATTGGAGAGACCCAGTACTTC.

V gene TRBV7-9 combines with J gene TRBJ2-3, with 7 bases matching TRBD2. The trim removed 2 bases at V and 0 bases at J, leaving 2 bases unmatched. The germline V gene has CDR1 SEHNR and CDR2 FQNEAQ (reference sequence). CDR3 length: 15 residues. The CDR3 sequence: CASSLTRGSTDTQYF. In DNA, the CDR3 is TGTGCCAGCAGCTTAACGCGGGGGAGCACAGATACGCAGTATTTT.

V gene TRBV4-3 combines with J gene TRBJ1-6; the D is unclear. V dropped 0 bases and J dropped 10 bases, with 16 bases sitting between them. From germline, CDR1 is LGHNA and CDR2 YSLEER. This CDR3 region has 16 residues. CDR3 coding DNA: TGCGCCAGCAGCCAAGATTTTGGAGGAAGGGCCTCACCCCTCCACTTT. Amino acid sequence: CASSQDFGGRASPLHF.

This clone appeared a single time. V usage is TRBV20-1 and J usage is TRBJ2-1, with D maybe TRBD2 (6 bases). Trimming stripped 6 bases from V and 9 bases from J, with 12 bases between. Germline V lookup: CDR1 DFQATT, CDR2 SNEGSKA (reference sequence). The CDR3 contains 11 residues. The CDR3 sequence: CSAPREVEQFF. The CDR3 nucleotides read TGCAGTGCCCCTAGGGAGGTTGAGCAGTTCTTC.

The chain carries TRBV19 and TRBJ1-5, with 7 positions matching TRBD1. CDR1 and CDR2 (germline): LNHDA, SQIVND (reference sequence). CDR3 size: 14 residues. V shed 6 bases and J 5 bases; nucleotides not matched to a gene: 7. The CDR3, as DNA: TGTGCCAGTAGCCGACAGGGTACTCATCAGCCCCAGCATTTT. Its translation: CASSRQGTHQPQHF. Supplemented by reference TRBV19 and TRBJ1-5, the full variable domain reads DGGITQSPKYLFRKEGQNVTLSCEQNLNHDAMYWYRQDPGQGLRLIYYSQIVNDFQKGDIAEGYSVSREKKESFPLTVTSAQKNPTAFYLCASSRQGTHQPQHFGDGTRLSIL.

The rearrangement joins TRBV4-3 to TRBJ2-1; 11 bases match TRBD2. Germline values: CDR1 LGHNA, CDR2 YSLEER. The CDR3 extends over 15 amino acids. The junction had 8 bases not matched to a gene; V was cut back by 4 bases and J by 9 bases. The CDR3 sequence is CASSRLAGGPGEQFF. CDR3 DNA: TGCGCCAGCAGCCGGTTAGCGGGGGGGCCGGGTGAGCAGTTCTTC.

This chain joins TRBV7-2 and TRBJ1-3; TRBD1 matches 7 bases. There are 15 residues in the CDR3. The junction had 6 bases not matched to a gene; V was cut back by 4 bases and J by 3 bases. In germline, CDR1 is SGHTA, CDR2 FQGNSA. CDR3 coding DNA: TGTGCCAGCAGCTCCACAGGGGAGGTTGGAAACACCATATATTTT. Residues: CASSSTGEVGNTIYF.

V and J are TRBV6-5 and TRBJ1-3, with 8 bases fitting TRBD1. The germline V gene encodes CDR1 MNHEY and CDR2 SVGAGI. After removal of 0 bases from V and 4 bases from J, the junction contained 5 bases not matched to a gene. The CDR3 sequence is 16 residues long. The CDR3 here is CASSYSGQGTGNTIYF. Here the CDR3 DNA reads TGTGCCAGCAGTTACTCTGGACAGGGAACGGGAAACACCATATATTTT.